This is a list of T cell receptor beta chains from one sample in a study of prognosis after radiotherapy for stage I lung cancer. TCRdb independently ran MiXCR on the multiplex PCR reads; one entry per CDR3 protein. Altogether tens of thousands of distinct CDR3 sequences are present, roughly 40% being singletons, with the ten largest covering around 29%. The specimen comprised PBMCs, sampled before or after stereotactic body radiation therapy (not recorded which). The receptors shown here come from a donor older than 45 with non-small cell lung cancer. Each CDR3 is given without its conserved first and last residue. Size is stated for part of the rows, as once, few or many counts, or as a class when the clone is expanded.

clone_size: .; j_call: TRBJ2-2; v_call: TRBV19; cdr3_aa: ASSYVYPGELF
clone_size: many; j_call: TRBJ1-2; v_call: TRBV30; cdr3_aa: AFLRGATNYGYT
clone_size: many; j_call: TRBJ2-2; v_call: TRBV4-1; cdr3_aa: ASSQDVEGSGELF
clone_size: once; j_call: TRBJ1-4; v_call: TRBV28; cdr3_aa: ASSDWGVTHEKLF
clone_size: many; j_call: TRBJ1-5; v_call: TRBV6-1; cdr3_aa: ASSEAGQYRAQH
clone_size: medium-sized; j_call: TRBJ2-7; v_call: TRBV2; cdr3_aa: ASTPGQGSQEQY
clone_size: many; j_call: TRBJ2-7; v_call: TRBV20-1; cdr3_aa: SAVDSYEQY
clone_size: many; j_call: TRBJ2-1; v_call: TRBV7-8; cdr3_aa: ASSGTSGYNEQF
clone_size: many; j_call: TRBJ2-7; v_call: TRBV7-9; cdr3_aa: ASSRQNYEQY
clone_size: .; j_call: TRBJ2-1; v_call: TRBV11-2; cdr3_aa: ASSPAGSYNEQF
clone_size: many; j_call: TRBJ1-5; v_call: TRBV5-5; cdr3_aa: ASSHGQGVYSNQPQH
clone_size: .; j_call: TRBJ2-7; v_call: TRBV6-9; cdr3_aa: ASSYSREGAVFTVEQY
clone_size: many; j_call: TRBJ2-7; v_call: TRBV20-1; cdr3_aa: SATPGTGGSYEQY
clone_size: .; j_call: TRBJ2-2; v_call: TRBV12-3/TRBV12-4; cdr3_aa: ASSSGQTTGELF
clone_size: many; j_call: TRBJ2-2; v_call: TRBV25-1; cdr3_aa: ASRGEGTGELF
clone_size: once; j_call: TRBJ2-2; v_call: TRBV24-1; cdr3_aa: ASSEQGASTGELF